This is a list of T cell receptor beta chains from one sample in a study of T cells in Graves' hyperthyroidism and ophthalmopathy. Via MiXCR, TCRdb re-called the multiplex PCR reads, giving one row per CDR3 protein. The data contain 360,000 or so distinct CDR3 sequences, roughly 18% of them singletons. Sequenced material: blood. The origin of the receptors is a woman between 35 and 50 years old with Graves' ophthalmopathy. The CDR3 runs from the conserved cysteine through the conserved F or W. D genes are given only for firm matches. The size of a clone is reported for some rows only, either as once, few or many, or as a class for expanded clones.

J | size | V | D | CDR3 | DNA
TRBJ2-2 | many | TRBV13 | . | CASSLGLGSGELFF | TGTGCCAGCAGCCTAGGGCTGGGGTCCGGGGAGCTGTTTTTT
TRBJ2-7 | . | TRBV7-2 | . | CASKQGPGAGSEQYF | TGTGCCAGCAAACAGGGCCCAGGTGCAGGTTCGGAGCAGTACTTC
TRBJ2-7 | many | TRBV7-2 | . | CVSSQGGSRGEQYF | TGTGTCAGCAGCCAGGGGGGGAGTAGAGGCGAGCAGTACTTC
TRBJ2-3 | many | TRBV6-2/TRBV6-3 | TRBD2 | CASSPGGLAGEKDTQYF | TGTGCCAGCAGCCCCGGCGGCCTAGCGGGAGAGAAAGATACGCAGTATTTT
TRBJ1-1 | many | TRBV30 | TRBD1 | CAWTDRENTEAFF | TGTGCCTGGACCGACAGGGAGAACACTGAAGCTTTCTTT
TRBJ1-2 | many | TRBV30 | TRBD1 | CAWSHTGVKGYGYTF | TGTGCCTGGAGTCATACAGGGGTTAAAGGATATGGCTACACCTTC
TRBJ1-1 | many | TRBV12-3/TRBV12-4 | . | CASRSAVTEAFF | TGTGCCAGCAGATCTGCTGTGACTGAAGCTTTCTTT
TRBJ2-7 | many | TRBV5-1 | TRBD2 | CASSSASGIYEQYF | TGCGCCAGCAGCTCGGCTAGCGGAATCTACGAGCAGTACTTC
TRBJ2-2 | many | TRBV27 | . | CASSLSIADTTGELFF | TGTGCCAGCAGTTTATCGATAGCGGATACCACCGGGGAGCTGTTTTTT
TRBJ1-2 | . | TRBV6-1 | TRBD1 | CASATDRTGAGGYTF | TGTGCCAGCGCGACAGACCGGACAGGGGCAGGAGGCTACACCTTC
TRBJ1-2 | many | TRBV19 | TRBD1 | CASIPTGIPFYGYTF | TGTGCCAGTATCCCGACAGGGATTCCCTTCTATGGCTACACCTTC
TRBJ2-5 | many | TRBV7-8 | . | CASSLVVGVQETQYF | TGTGCCAGCAGCTTAGTCGTCGGGGTCCAAGAGACCCAGTACTTC
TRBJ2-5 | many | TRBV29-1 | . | CSVLLVQETQYF | TGCAGCGTTTTATTAGTCCAAGAGACCCAGTACTTC
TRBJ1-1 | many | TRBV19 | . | CASAPGTIYTEAFF | TGTGCCAGTGCACCCGGGACGATATACACTGAAGCTTTCTTT
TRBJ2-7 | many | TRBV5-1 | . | CASSRISDEQYF | TGCGCCAGCAGCAGAATCTCAGACGAGCAGTACTTC
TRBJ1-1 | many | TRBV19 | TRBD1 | CASSIEGQSNTEAFF | TGTGCCAGTAGTATTGAGGGACAGTCGAACACTGAAGCTTTCTTT
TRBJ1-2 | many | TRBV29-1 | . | CSGVYGGYGYTF | TGCAGCGGGGTGTACGGGGGCTATGGCTACACCTTC
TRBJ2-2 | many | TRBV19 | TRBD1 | CASIQGATGELFF | TGTGCCAGTATACAGGGGGCGACCGGGGAGCTGTTTTTT
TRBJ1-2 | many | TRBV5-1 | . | CASSPEDRLYGYTF | TGCGCCAGCAGCCCCGAAGACAGACTCTATGGCTACACCTTC
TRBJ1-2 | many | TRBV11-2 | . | CASSLGGGQNGYTF | TGTGCCAGCAGCTTAGGAGGTGGCCAGAATGGCTACACCTTC
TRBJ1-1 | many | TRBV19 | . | CASSPSYGSTEAFF | TGTGCCAGTAGTCCCAGCTATGGAAGCACTGAAGCTTTCTTT
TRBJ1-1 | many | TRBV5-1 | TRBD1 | CASSRQGPQNTEAFF | TGCGCCAGCTCACGACAGGGGCCCCAGAACACTGAAGCTTTCTTT
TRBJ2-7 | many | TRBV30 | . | CAWSRQFSEQYF | TGTGCCTGGAGTCGACAGTTTTCTGAGCAGTACTTC
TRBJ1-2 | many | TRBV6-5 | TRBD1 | CASSYASTGGYGYTF | TGTGCCAGCAGTTACGCCAGCACAGGGGGCTATGGCTACACCTTC
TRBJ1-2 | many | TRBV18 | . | CASSPDRTTYTF | TGTGCCAGCTCACCCGACAGAACCACGTACACCTTC
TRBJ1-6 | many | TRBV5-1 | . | CASSLGRESPLHF | TGCGCCAGCAGCCTGGGACGGGAGTCACCCCTCCACTTT
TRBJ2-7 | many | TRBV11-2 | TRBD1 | CASSPGTGATNEQYF | TGTGCCAGCAGCCCCGGGACAGGGGCGACCAACGAGCAGTACTTC
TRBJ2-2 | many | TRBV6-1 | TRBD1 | CASRGTGGPGELFF | TGTGCCAGCAGGGGGACAGGGGGCCCCGGGGAGCTGTTTTTT
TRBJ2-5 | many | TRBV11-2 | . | CASTPGAGTQETQYF | TGTGCCAGCACGCCCGGAGCAGGGACTCAAGAGACCCAGTACTTC
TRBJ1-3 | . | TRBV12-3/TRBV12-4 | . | CASSFSNTIYF | TGTGCCAGCAGCTTCTCGAACACCATATATTTT
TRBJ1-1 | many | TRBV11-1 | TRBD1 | CASSPRTGEGNTEAFF | TGTGCCAGCAGCCCCCGAACAGGGGAGGGGAACACTGAAGCTTTCTTT
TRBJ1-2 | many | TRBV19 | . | CASSGGLGADGYTF | TGTGCCAGTAGCGGCGGTTTGGGGGCGGATGGCTACACCTTC
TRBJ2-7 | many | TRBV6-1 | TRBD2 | CASSEELAGPYEQYF | TGTGCCAGCAGTGAAGAGCTAGCGGGTCCCTACGAGCAGTACTTC
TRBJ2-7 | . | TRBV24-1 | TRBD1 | CATSDPDRSNEQYF | TGTGCCACCAGTGACCCGGACAGGAGTAACGAGCAGTACTTC
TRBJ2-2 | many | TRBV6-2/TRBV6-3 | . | CASSYSISGSGELFF | TGTGCCAGCAGTTACTCTATTTCGGGGTCCGGGGAGCTGTTTTTT
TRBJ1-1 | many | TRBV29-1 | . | CSVPWGNTEAFF | TGCAGCGTCCCCTGGGGCAACACTGAAGCTTTCTTT
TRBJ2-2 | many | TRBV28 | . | CASRDSWDTGELFF | TGTGCCAGCAGGGACAGTTGGGACACCGGGGAGCTGTTTTTT
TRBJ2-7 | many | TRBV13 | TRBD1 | CASSSGQGSYEQYF | TGTGCCAGCAGCTCGGGACAGGGCTCCTACGAGCAGTACTTC
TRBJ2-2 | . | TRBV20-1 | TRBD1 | CRGTGTGGIGELFF | TGCAGGGGGACCGGGACAGGGGGAATCGGGGAGCTGTTTTTT
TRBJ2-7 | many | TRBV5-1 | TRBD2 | CASSLEGLASREQYF | TGCGCCAGCAGCTTGGAGGGACTAGCGAGTAGGGAGCAGTACTTC